The rows below give T cell receptor beta chains drawn from one sample of a study of shared clonotypes between healthy human individuals. The repertoire was sequenced with immunoSEQ multiplex PCR; TCRdb's copy has only in-frame clones and lacks some. The sample lists approximately 740,000 clones, 85% to 95% occurring once. Sequenced material: naive CD8+ T cells sorted from blood. These receptors were taken from a man aged 25 to 45 in good health. The CDR3 runs from the conserved cysteine through the conserved F or W. Each record gives: J gene, clone size, V gene, D gene, CDR3 DNA, CDR3 protein. The D gene is left open where the match is weak. A row's size may be missing; if present it is once, few, many or a size class.

>TRBJ2-7|.|TRBV23-1|.
TGCGCCATTAACGGAGCGGGACATTTGTCCCACGAGCAGTACTTC
CAINGAGHLSHEQYF
>TRBJ2-1|.|TRBV7-3|.
TGTGCCAGCAGCTCCTCTCGGGGAGGCCCTGACAATGAGCAGTTCTTC
CASSSSRGGPDNEQFF
>TRBJ2-3|.|TRBV27|.
TGTGCCAGCAGTTTAGACAGGAGCACAGATACGCAGTATTTT
CASSLDRSTDTQYF
>TRBJ2-7|.|TRBV7-9|.
TGTGCCAGCAGCTTATCTTCTGACCCCTACGAGCAGTACTTC
CASSLSSDPYEQYF
>TRBJ2-7|.|TRBV4-3|.
TGCGCCAGCAGCCAAGATAAGGAGGGCTATCCTGGACGGGAGTACTTC
CASSQDKEGYPGREYF
>TRBJ2-1|many|TRBV13|.
TGTGCCGAGCAGCGGGCCGGGGGCGTTTTCGGGCAGTTCTTC
CAEQRAGGVFGQFF
>TRBJ2-7|.|TRBV21-1|.
TGTGCCAGCAGCATTCCGTATCTCGCGGAAGGGGGCTACGAGCAGTACTTC
CASSIPYLAEGGYEQYF
>TRBJ2-1|.|TRBV15|.
TGTGCCACCAGAGAATCCCCACGGACGTCCAGCTCCTACAATGAGCAGTTCTTC
CATRESPRTSSSYNEQFF
>TRBJ2-1|.|TRBV6-5|TRBD1
TGTGCCAGCAGGACAGGGGCTAATGAGCAGTTCTTC
CASRTGANEQFF
>TRBJ1-4|.|TRBV28|.
TGTGCCAGCAGTTTAACACACTATAACCCAACTAATGAAAAACTGTTTTTT
CASSLTHYNPTNEKLFF
>TRBJ2-7|.|TRBV6-1|.
TGTGCCAGCAACTCCTGGGGTACTCCCTACGAGCAGTACTTC
CASNSWGTPYEQYF
>TRBJ1-2|.|TRBV7-8|.
TGTGCCAGCAGTCTATGGCCCGGGTTTTCAATCGACGGCTATGGCTACACCTTC
CASSLWPGFSIDGYGYTF
>TRBJ2-3|.|TRBV11-2|.
TGTGCCAGCAGCTTAGATCGGTGGGCAGACTCCACAGATACGCAGTATTTT
CASSLDRWADSTDTQYF
>TRBJ2-7|.|TRBV20-1|.
TGCAGTGCTAGGGTAGCGAACGAGCAGTACTTC
CSARVANEQYF
>TRBJ2-3|.|TRBV19|.
TGTGCCAGTAGACAATCTTCCACAGATACGCAGTATTTT
CASRQSSTDTQYF
>TRBJ2-6|.|TRBV28|.
TGTGCCAGCAGTGGAGGAAAATGGGGGGCCAACGTCCTGACTTTC
CASSGGKWGANVLTF
>TRBJ2-1|.|TRBV29-1|TRBD1
TGCAGCGTTGAAGGGACGACAGGGCTATCCTACAATGAGCAGTTCTTC
CSVEGTTGLSYNEQFF
>TRBJ2-5|.|TRBV7-6|TRBD2
TGTGCCAGCAGCTGGGGGGGCAGCGGGAGAGAGACCCAGTACTTC
CASSWGGSGRETQYF
>TRBJ1-2|.|TRBV4-1|.
TGCGCCAGCAGCCAACTCAGAGTTACTGGACACTATGGCTACACCTTC
CASSQLRVTGHYGYTF
>TRBJ1-5|.|TRBV6-5|.
TGTGCCAGCAGCGCTGGGGGCGATCAGCCCCAGCATTTT
CASSAGGDQPQHF
>TRBJ2-3|once|TRBV9|TRBD2
TGTGCCAGCAGCACTGGGACTAGCGGTACAGATACGCAGTATTTT
CASSTGTSGTDTQYF
>TRBJ2-1|once|TRBV7-8|.
TGTGCCAGCAGCCTACGGAGGGGGTACAATGAGCAGTTCTTC
CASSLRRGYNEQFF
>TRBJ2-7|once|TRBV2|.
TGTGCCAGCAGTCCCGGGGGGCCTGAGGAGCAGTACTTC
CASSPGGPEEQYF
>TRBJ2-7|.|TRBV6-5|TRBD2
TGTGCCAGCAGCTCGGGAGGCGAGCAGTACTTC
CASSSGGEQYF
>TRBJ2-1|.|TRBV19|TRBD2
TGTGCCAGTAGTATTCTTACTAGCGGGATAGACAATGAGCAGTTCTTC
CASSILTSGIDNEQFF
>TRBJ1-1|.|TRBV27|.
TGTGCCAGCTCCCCGTTTGGGGGGAGGATGGAAGCTTTCTTT
CASSPFGGRMEAFF
>TRBJ1-1|.|TRBV4-1|TRBD1
TGCGCCAGCAGCCAAGTCCCGGGACAGGACACTGAAGCTTTCTTT
CASSQVPGQDTEAFF
>TRBJ2-1|.|TRBV28|TRBD2
TGTGCCAGCAGTCCGTGGGTTGGGGCTAGCGGGCACTACAATGAGCAGTTCTTC
CASSPWVGASGHYNEQFF
>TRBJ2-1|.|TRBV19|.
TGTGCCACCCTGGATGGATCAGTGCAGTTCTTC
CATLDGSVQFF
>TRBJ2-1|.|TRBV6-5|.
TGTGCCAGCAGTTACTCCTTTTGGGGCGAGCAGTTCTTC
CASSYSFWGEQFF
>TRBJ2-1|.|TRBV6-1|TRBD1
TGTGCCAGCATAATTTGGGACAGGGGCTACAATGAGCAGTTCTTC
CASIIWDRGYNEQFF
>TRBJ1-4|.|TRBV2|.
TGTGCCAGCAGTGATTTCTCCCCCGCGGATGAAAAACTGTTTTTT
CASSDFSPADEKLFF
>TRBJ1-4|.|TRBV6-5|.
TGTGCCAGCAGTTACTCAGACAGGCCGGAGAAACTGTTTTTT
CASSYSDRPEKLFF